Following are 25 T cell receptor beta chains from one sample sequenced in a study of blood T cells in healthy people across ages. Sample-barcoded 5' priming and a J-beta primer mix drove a second PCR of 7 to 11 cycles. TCRdb redid the calling of the 5' RACE reads with MiXCR, one entry per CDR3 protein. The data hold 1.5 million to 2 million distinct CDR3 sequences, with 28% observed a single time. The specimen sequenced was blood. These receptors all stem from a woman aged 25-40 years in good health.

This clonotype occurred once. The V call is TRBV7-2, the J call TRBJ1-2, with D tentatively TRBD1 (5 bases). The CDR3 extends over 14 amino acids. Per the germline V gene, CDR1 is SGHTA and CDR2 is FQGNSA. Trimming removed 2 bases at V and 5 bases at J, with 12 bases between. This CDR3 reads CASSLSQGLYGYTF. The CDR3 DNA reads as TGTGCCAGCAGCTTAAGTCAGGGCCTATATGGCTACACCTTC.

This clonotype appeared a few times. V usage is TRBV6-8 and J usage is TRBJ2-5, with 7 bases aligning to TRBD2. The J call may be mistaken, given a closer DNA end match to TRBJ2-7. CDR1 is MNHGY and CDR2 is SAAAGT in the germline V gene. The CDR3 spans 13 residues. The CDR3 loop reads CASRPSTSPEQYF. DNA for the CDR3: TGTGCCAGCAGACCCTCGACTAGCCCCGAGCAGTACTTC.

V usage is TRBV2 and J usage is TRBJ1-5; a weak D match, TRBD1 (5 bases). The CDR3 runs 14 residues. Germline V gene lookup returns CDR1 SNHLY and CDR2 FYNNEI. V lost 7 bases and J 0 bases, leaving 10 bases between the germline ends. The CDR3 protein is CASKVGGSNQPQHF. For the CDR3, the DNA is TGTGCCAGCAAGGTGGGGGGTAGCAATCAGCCCCAGCATTTT.

The chain is built from TRBV7-2 and TRBJ2-5; unclear D gene. The CDR3 runs to 15 residues. The germline V and J ends were trimmed by 1 base and 4 bases, with 13 bases remaining between them. The V gene's germline CDR1 is SGHTA and CDR2 FQGNSA. The CDR3 DNA sequence: TGTGCCAGCAGCTTAGGGAGTGTTGGTGGAGAGACCCAGTACTTC. This gives the protein CASSLGSVGGETQYF.

Comment on this clonotype: Just one base apart from a much larger clone, this may be a read error. V and J are TRBV5-1 and TRBJ2-1, with 7 bases that match TRBD2. CDR1 and CDR2 from the germline V gene are SGHRS and YFSETQ. The CDR3 loop spans 16 amino acids. The DNA for the CDR3 is TGCGTCAGCACCCCGGGAGCGGGGATTTCCTACAATGAGCAGTTCTTC. It codes for CVSTPGAGISYNEQFF.

The chain combines TRBV6-1 with TRBJ2-1; 11 nucleotides line up with TRBD2. Germline values: CDR1 MNHNS, CDR2 SASEGT. Trimming removed 1 base from V and 8 bases from J; junction bases left unmatched: 10. The CDR3 loop spans 17 amino acids. The CDR3 spells CASSEEFSGRGKDEQFF. The CDR3, as DNA: TGTGCCAGCAGTGAAGAGTTTAGCGGGAGGGGTAAGGATGAGCAGTTCTTC.

This sequence joins TRBV10-3 and TRBJ1-1, with D tentatively TRBD1 (5 bases). CDR1 ENHRY and CDR2 SYGVKD come from the germline V gene. Trimming pared 4 bases from V and 1 base from J, leaving 19 bases between. The CDR3 is 17 amino acids. In DNA form, the CDR3 reads TGTGCCATCAGTGTTGCGGGGCGTCGTTTGGGGAACACTGAAGCTTTCTTT. This gives the protein CAISVAGRRLGNTEAFF.

Concerning this clonotype: An end of the junction differs from the germline gene, which may be a read error. The chain combines TRBV27 with TRBJ2-3; D gene uncertain. The germline gives CDR1 MNHEY, CDR2 SMNVEV (reference sequence). CDR3 length equals 14 residues. CDR3 protein: CAGSLSYSTDTQYF. The CDR3 DNA is TGTGCCGGCAGTTTGTCGTATAGCACAGATACGCAGTATTTT.

Only a few counts were recorded for this clonotype. The chain links TRBV5-6 to TRBJ2-3, with TRBD2 matching over 13 bases. Germline CDR1 and CDR2: SGHDT and YYEEEE. The CDR3 contains 15 residues. Trimming at V came to 7 bases and at J to 0 bases, leaving 2 bases not matched to a gene. CDR3 sequence reads: CASGTSGTSTDTQYF. The CDR3 bases are TGTGCCAGCGGGACTAGCGGGACTAGCACAGATACGCAGTATTTT. Looking up the rest from reference TRBV5-6 and TRBJ2-3 gives the full variable domain: DAGVTQSPTHLIKTRGQQVTLRCSPKSGHDTVSWYQQALGQGPQFIFQYYEEEERQRGNFPDRFSGHQFPNYSSELNVNALLLGDSALYLCASGTSGTSTDTQYFGPGTRLTVL.

Many counts were recorded for this clonotype. The CDR3 sequence is CASSYSTSANSYEQYF. DNA of the CDR3: TGTGCCAGCAGTTACTCGACTAGCGCCAACTCCTACGAGCAGTACTTC. V gene TRBV6-6 combines with J gene TRBJ2-7; TRBD2 matches at 8 bases. The CDR3 runs to 16 residues. J was trimmed by 0 bases and V by 0 bases; bases with no gene match: 4. Germline lookup yields CDR1 MNHNY and CDR2 SVGAGI (reference sequence).

This clonotype was recorded at least ten times. This chain connects TRBV14 to TRBJ2-3; 8 bases are a match to TRBD2. The CDR3 has 15 residues. The ends lost 3 bases at V and 0 bases at J; junction bases unmatched: 2. In germline, CDR1 is SGHDN, CDR2 FVKESK. The CDR3 loop reads CASSQASGSTDTQYF. For the CDR3, the DNA is TGTGCCAGCAGCCAGGCTAGCGGGAGCACAGATACGCAGTATTTT.

V is TRBV4-3 and J is TRBJ2-3; D possibly matches TRBD1 or TRBD2 (5 bases each). The length of the CDR3 is 18 residues. The germline gives CDR1 LGHNA, CDR2 YSLEER. V was cut by 2 bases and J by 0 bases, with 18 bases left in between. CDR3 coding DNA: TGCGCCAGCAGCCAAACTATAAGCGGTGGGGCTAGCACAGATACGCAGTATTTT. Translating gives CASSQTISGGASTDTQYF.

The chain is built from TRBV29-1 and TRBJ1-5, with D possibly being TRBD1 (5 bases). Germline CDR1 is SQVTM and CDR2 is ANQGSEA. The CDR3 runs to 13 residues. V shed 0 bases and J shed 6 bases, with 9 bases lying between them. CDR3 nucleotides: TGCAGCGTTGAAGACGGGGGGAGTCAGCCCCAGCATTTT. Its translation is CSVEDGGSQPQHF. Complete variable domain (other parts from reference TRBV29-1 and TRBJ1-5): SAVISQKPSRDICQRGTSLTIQCQVDSQVTMMFWYRQQPGQSLTLIATANQGSEATYESGFVIDKFPISRPNLTFSTLTVSNMSPEDSSIYLCSVEDGGSQPQHFGDGTRLSIL.

Regarding this clonotype: An end of the junction differs from the germline gene, which may be a read error. V is TRBV3-1 and J is TRBJ2-7; possibly TRBD2 for D (5 bases). The CDR3 length is 14 residues. Germline V gene data show CDR1 as LGHDT and CDR2 as YNNKEL (reference sequence). DNA for the CDR3: TGTGCCGGCAGCCCTATCGGAGAGGGCTACGAGCAGTACTTC. As protein: CAGSPIGEGYEQYF.

Points on this clonotype: A much larger clone lies one base from this, so it may be a read error. The CDR3 region is CSARDLVSGTGTQYF. CDR3 in DNA: TGCAGTGCTAGAGATCTTGTGAGCGGCACAGGTACGCAGTATTTT. J is TRBJ2-3 and V is TRBV20-1; D could derive from TRBD1 or TRBD2 (5 bases each). This CDR3 has 15 amino acids. Germline V gene data show CDR1 as DFQATT and CDR2 as SNEGSKA (reference sequence).

The chain joins TRBV20-1 to TRBJ1-2, with TRBD1 matching 9 bases. CDR3 length equals 12 residues. Germline trimming cut 5 bases from V and 4 bases from J; bases unmatched to any gene: 2. Germline CDR1 and CDR2: DFQATT and SNEGSKA (reference sequence). The DNA for the CDR3 is TGCAGTGCTGAGGGACAGGGCTATGGCTACACCTTC. It encodes CSAEGQGYGYTF.

The rearrangement joins TRBV27 to TRBJ2-5; perhaps D is TRBD1 or TRBD2 (6 bases each). The end of the DNA aligns better with TRBJ2-7, so the J call may be wrong. The CDR3 is 15 residues long. Germline V lookup: CDR1 MNHEY, CDR2 SMNVEV (reference sequence). CDR3 sequence (DNA): TGTGCCAGCAGTGCCAGGGGAGGTGAGAGCTACGAGCAGTACTTC. Protein product: CASSARGGESYEQYF.

This clonotype was recorded at least ten times. This chain joins TRBV18 and TRBJ2-7; D remains ambiguous. Germline V gene lookup returns CDR1 KGHSH and CDR2 LQKENI. The V and J ends lost 5 bases and 6 bases respectively, with 14 bases between them. The CDR3 extends over 13 amino acids. CDR3 nucleotides: TGTGCCAGCTCAGAGGCAGACCCCTTCGAGCAGTACTTC. This encodes CASSEADPFEQYF. The whole variable domain, remainder taken from reference TRBV18 and TRBJ2-7, is NAGVMQNPRHLVRRRGQEARLRCSPMKGHSHVYWYRQLPEEGLKFMVYLQKENIIDESGMPKERFSAEFPKEGPSILRIQQVVRGDSAAYFCASSEADPFEQYFGPGTRLTVT.

On this clonotype: This may arise from a read error, as a much more abundant clone is one base away. This chain uses TRBV2 with TRBJ1-1, with D perhaps TRBD1 (5 bases). Between the trimmed V and J ends, which lost 2 bases and 4 bases, there was a span of 14 bases. This CDR3 is 15 amino acids long. The germline gives CDR1 SNHLY, CDR2 FYNNEI. CDR3 DNA: TGTGCCAGCAGTGAACGGGGGACGCGAATCACTGAAGCTTTCTTT. Encoded protein: CASSERGTRITEAFF.

This clonotype was counted between two and nine times. The CDR3 sequence: CASTDGVKRYTF. CDR3 DNA: TGTGCCAGCACCGACGGGGTCAAGCGCTACACCTTC. This chain joins TRBV7-2 and TRBJ1-2; D gene uncertain. The germline V gene has CDR1 SGHTA and CDR2 FQGNSA. V lost 7 bases, J lost 9 bases, and 15 bases lay in between. The CDR3 covers 12 residues.

This clonotype was detected ten times or more. This chain links TRBV12-3 or TRBV12-4 with TRBJ2-1, with D perhaps TRBD2 (6 bases). With 6 bases removed from V and 12 bases from J, the gap between germline ends came to 15 bases. This CDR3 has 12 amino acids. This CDR3 reads CASRGGVAVQFF. In nucleotides, the CDR3 is TGTGCCAGCAGGGGCGGGGTGGCGGTGCAGTTCTTC.

Concerning this clonotype itself: The junction shows a germline mismatch at one end, possibly a read error. This chain uses TRBV7-6 with TRBJ2-7; 8 nucleotides line up with TRBD1. The V gene's germline CDR1 is SGHVS and CDR2 FNYEAQ. The CDR3 contains 14 residues. The CDR3 protein is CASSLAQGAYERYF. The CDR3 DNA is TGTGCCAGCAGCTTAGCGCAGGGGGCCTACGAGCGGTACTTC.

The table lists this clonotype with a few counts. The chain combines TRBV20-1 with TRBJ2-1; TRBD2 agrees at 8 bases. V lost 1 base and J lost 3; bases outside the gene matches: 11. This CDR3 region has 17 residues. The germline gives CDR1 DFQATT, CDR2 SNEGSKA (reference sequence). This CDR3 reads CSARGWAETSDYNEQFF. For the CDR3, the DNA is TGCAGTGCTAGAGGGTGGGCGGAGACTAGCGACTACAATGAGCAGTTCTTC.

Regarding this clonotype: A much larger clone differs from this one at a single base, so this may be a read error. J is TRBJ2-5 and V is TRBV7-2; D gene ambiguous. This CDR3 has 14 residues. The germline CDR1 and CDR2 sequences are SGHTA and FQGNSA. Written as DNA, the CDR3 is TGTGCCAGCAGCTTATCCCCTAGTTCCCAGACCCGGTACTTC. Encoded protein: CASSLSPSSQTRYF. The full variable domain, with the rest looked up from reference TRBV7-2 and TRBJ2-5, is GAGVSQSPSNKVTEKGKDVELRCDPISGHTALYWYRQSLGQGLEFLIYFQGNSAPDKSGLPSDRFSAERTGGSVSTLTIQRTQQEDSAVYLCASSLSPSSQTRYFGPGTRLLVL.

The table lists this clonotype with a few counts. The chain joins TRBV7-9 to TRBJ1-4; weak D call: TRBD1 (5 bases). The CDR3 consists of 14 residues. Germline values: CDR1 SEHNR, CDR2 FQNEAQ (reference sequence). V lost 4 bases to trimming and J lost 5 bases, with 11 bases between them. CDR3 in DNA: TGTGCCAGCAGCTCTCCGGGACGAAATGAAAAACTGTTTTTT. This codes for CASSSPGRNEKLFF. The full variable domain, completed using reference TRBV7-9 and TRBJ1-4, is DTGVSQNPRHKITKRGQNVTFRCDPISEHNRLYWYRQTLGQGPEFLTYFQNEAQLEKSRLLSDRFSAERPKGSFSTLEIQRTEQGDSAMYLCASSSPGRNEKLFFGSGTQLSVL.